What follows describes a single T cell receptor beta chain. This specimen belongs to a study of PD-1 blockade in classical Hodgkin lymphoma. V dropped 3 bases and J dropped 9; count of bases not matched to a gene: 16. The CDR3 runs 16 residues. Germline CDR1 reads MDHEN; CDR2 reads SYDVKM. The protocol was immunoSEQ multiplex PCR, while the TCRdb copy is restricted to in-frame clones and leaves out a portion. The data contain approximately 100,000 clones, roughly 92% of them singletons. Every single patient, without exception, relapsed after autologous stem cell transplantation, and brentuximab vedotin exposure varied. When best responses were assessed, they were complete response, partial response or progressive disease.

This sequence was found in a human donor with classical Hodgkin lymphoma. The gene calls are TRBV28 and TRBJ2-5, with 7 bases that match TRBD1. This specimen was peripheral blood mononuclear cells (PBMCs), taken at baseline. The CDR3 is CASSFISQGSLFAQYF. The CDR3 region has the DNA TGTGCCAGCAGTTTTATTTCACAGGGGAGTTTGTTCGCCCAGTACTTC.